This TCR beta chain was recovered during a study of OX40 agonist ivuxolimab in advanced cancers. Context from the whole study: Ivuxolimab was a fully human IgG2 agonistic monoclonal antibody targeting the costimulatory receptor OX40 (CD134). The monotherapy dose-escalation portion (N ≈ 56 patients) of the phase I ivuxolimab trial is reported in the paper. Patients were allowed to have had prior anti-PD-1, anti-PD-L1 or anti-CTLA-4 therapy, and approximately 40% of the dose-escalation patients had previously received checkpoint inhibitors. In the dose-escalation cohort, 75% to 85% of patients were male, and the mean age was 60 years with a range of about 20 to 79. Partial responses were achieved by three dose-escalation patients, of whom one had hepatocellular carcinoma and two had cutaneous melanoma. Peripheral TCRbeta sequencing aimed to test whether ivuxolimab altered TCR sequence diversity and caused clonal T-cell expansion. Of the roughly 52 patients in dose escalation, around 20 had hepatocellular carcinoma, some 15 had melanoma, 9 had renal cell carcinoma and 9 had head and neck cancer. Intravenous ivuxolimab was administered to patients every 2 weeks at six dose levels: 0.01, 0.1, 0.3, 1.5, 3 and 10 mg/kg.

Patients with autoimmune disease history or receiving systemic immunosuppression were excluded from the trial. In every dose cohort, peripheral blood was drawn for TCR sequencing at baseline, cycle 4 day 1, and cycle 7 day 1. Samples were obtained from an open-label, multicenter, first-in-human phase I dose-escalation trial of ivuxolimab. Adults with locally advanced or metastatic melanoma, renal cell, hepatocellular, or head and neck squamous cell carcinoma were enrolled in the trial. CD4+ and CD8+ T cells were sorted separately from peripheral blood before TCR sequencing. Comments on this clone: No cognate antigen has been identified for it. One base away there is no much larger clone; base qualities are not given.

Per the germline V gene (reference sequence), SGHKS is the CDR1 and YYEKEE is the CDR2. The CDR3 contains 18 residues, cysteine and phenylalanine counted. Of all the DNA, just the CDR3 is kept, 54 bases in frame from base 1. V is pruned by 0 bases and J by 4 bases, leaving 7 bases of the junction without a gene match. To sequence the TCRbeta CDR3 region, genomic DNA was isolated from the sorted cells. The immunoSEQ Assay was used to sequence the TCRbeta CDR3 regions. Imported from immuneACCESS, the table was reduced by TCRdb to in-frame sequences with V and J called. These copies leave out some clones; in studies compared against another copy, an unresolved V gene accounts for under half, and the cause of the remainder is not known. Within this sample are around 77,000 clones, with 85% to 95% of them counted one time only. The ten top clones hold approximately 5% of the sample. Broader findings and caveats from the paper: After ivuxolimab, CD8+ T cells had more expanded clones than CD4+ T cells on average. At doses of 0.1 to 3.0 mg/kg, clonal expansion of both CD4+ and CD8+ blood T cells was observed from baseline to week 6. Partial responders in the 0.1-3.0 mg/kg groups had among the lowest normalized peripheral clonal expansion, especially among CD8+ T cells. The antigen specificity of the clonally expanded peripheral T cells was not determined. Low levels of normalized T-cell clonal expansion were also seen in some nonresponding patients.

The receptor comes from an adult with an advanced solid tumor such as melanoma, head and neck, liver or kidney cancer. Material: CD4+ or CD8+ T cells sorted from blood, obtained in a trial of the OX40 agonist ivuxolimab. The rearrangement combines TRBV5-5 with TRBJ2-6, with 10 junctional bases fitting TRBD1. The DNA is as follows: TGTGCCAGCAGCTTGGTTCTGGGACAGGGGTTCGGGGCCAACGTCCTGACTTTC. Its protein reads: CASSLVLGQGFGANVLTF.